This TCR beta chain was identified during a study of T cells after yellow fever vaccination. This clonotype was counted a few times. The CDR3 is 15 amino acids. Between the trimmed V and J ends, which lost 3 bases and 6 bases, there was a span of 13 bases. Germline lookup yields CDR1 SGHNT and CDR2 YYREEE (reference sequence). The TCR cDNA carried a universal primer site and UMIs from 5'RACE template switching. From the 5' RACE reads, TCRdb called clonotypes with MiXCR, one entry per CDR3 protein. The sample consists of about 220,000 distinct CDR3 sequences, less than 3.5% of them appearing once. The chain combines TRBV5-4 with TRBJ1-6; the D gene is possibly TRBD1 (5 bases). The receptor comes from a man aged 18 to 30 who received the YFV17D yellow fever vaccine. The sequences come from CD4+ T cells sorted from PBMCs, collected 10 days after the yellow fever booster vaccination. CDR3 nucleotides: TGTGCCAGCAGCTCCTTGACAGTCGCTAATTCACCCCTCCACTTT. This gives the protein CASSSLTVANSPLHF.